This TCR beta chain is from a study of T cell clonotyping in hematopoietic cell transplantation. General study findings and limits: Pathologically expanded recipient clonotypes increased progressively from day 30 to day 180 as diversity fell.

The germline V gene has CDR1 KGHSH and CDR2 LQKENI. This CDR3 contains 14 residues. V was shortened by 3 bases and J by 4 bases, with 12 bases between the two germline ends. This clone was recorded once. Its target is not known. Profiled with immunoSEQ multiplex PCR; TCRdb holds only in-frame clones, not every one. The profile shows roughly 2,300 clones, 89% of them singletons. The chain joins TRBV18 to TRBJ1-1; no definite D call. The receptor was isolated from a man aged 40-49 years in good health. Some clones in this sample may be carry-over from other donors' samples. The sample was peripheral blood mononuclear cells. This chain's CDR3 is CASSPGRGFTEAFF. Written as DNA, the CDR3 is TGTGCCAGCTCACCTGGCAGAGGTTTCACTGAAGCTTTCTTT.